This TCR beta chain was captured in a study of T cell repertoires in cytomegalovirus infection. In its sample, this clonotype was seen many times. V lost 4 bases, J lost 0 bases, and 7 bases stayed unmatched. CDR1 SGHNT and CDR2 YYREEE come from the germline V gene (reference sequence). The CDR3 has 16 residues. In TCRdb, the reads were re-called with MiXCR into one record per CDR3 protein. The sample includes around 70,000 distinct CDR3 sequences, under 5% of them seen just once. The rearrangement uses TRBV5-4 and TRBJ2-3, with 8 bases lining up with TRBD1. This sequence originates from a human donor in good health (CMV status not recorded). Some clones in this sample may be carry-over from other donors' samples. Sequencing was carried out using PBMCs. The CDR3 reads CASSLGQGYSTDTQYF. For the CDR3, the DNA is TGTGCCAGCAGCCTCGGACAGGGTTATAGCACAGATACGCAGTATTTT.